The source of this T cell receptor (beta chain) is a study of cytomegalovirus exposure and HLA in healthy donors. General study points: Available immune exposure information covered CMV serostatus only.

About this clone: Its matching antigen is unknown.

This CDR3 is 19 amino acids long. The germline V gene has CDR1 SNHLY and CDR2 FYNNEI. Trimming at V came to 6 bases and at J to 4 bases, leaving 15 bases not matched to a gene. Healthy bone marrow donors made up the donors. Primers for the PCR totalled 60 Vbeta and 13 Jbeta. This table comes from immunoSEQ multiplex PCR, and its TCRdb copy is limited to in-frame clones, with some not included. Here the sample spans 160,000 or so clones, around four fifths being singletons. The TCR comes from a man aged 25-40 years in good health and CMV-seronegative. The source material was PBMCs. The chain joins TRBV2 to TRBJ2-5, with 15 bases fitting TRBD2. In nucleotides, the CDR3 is TGTGCCAGCAGCGAGGGACTAGCGGGGGGCCTCAACGTAGTAGAGACCCAGTACTTC. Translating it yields CASSEGLAGGLNVVETQYF.